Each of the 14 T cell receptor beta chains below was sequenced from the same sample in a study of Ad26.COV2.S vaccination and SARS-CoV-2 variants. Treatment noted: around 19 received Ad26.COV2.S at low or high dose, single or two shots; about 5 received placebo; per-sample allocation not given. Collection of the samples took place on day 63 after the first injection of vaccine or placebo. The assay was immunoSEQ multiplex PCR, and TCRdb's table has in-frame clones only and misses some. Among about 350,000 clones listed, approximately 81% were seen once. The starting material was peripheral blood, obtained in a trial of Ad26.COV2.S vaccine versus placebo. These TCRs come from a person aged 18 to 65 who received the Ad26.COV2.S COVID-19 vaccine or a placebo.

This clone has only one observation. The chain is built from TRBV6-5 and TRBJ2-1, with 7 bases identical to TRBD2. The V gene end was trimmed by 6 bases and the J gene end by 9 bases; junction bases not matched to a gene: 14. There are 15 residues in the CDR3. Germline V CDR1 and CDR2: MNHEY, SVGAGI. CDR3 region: CASSLYVAGAGEQFF. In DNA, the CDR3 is TGTGCCAGCAGCCTTTACGTCGCGGGAGCGGGTGAGCAGTTCTTC.

CDR3 loop: CASSQSQGGPRSGNTIYF. The CDR3 bases are TGCGCCAGCAGCCAATCACAGGGAGGCCCCCGCTCTGGAAACACCATATATTTT. The genes are TRBV4-3 and TRBJ1-3, with D perhaps TRBD1 (6 bases). V was trimmed by 2 bases and J by 0 bases, leaving 17 bases between them. This CDR3 has 18 residues. The germline V gene encodes CDR1 LGHNA and CDR2 YSLEER.

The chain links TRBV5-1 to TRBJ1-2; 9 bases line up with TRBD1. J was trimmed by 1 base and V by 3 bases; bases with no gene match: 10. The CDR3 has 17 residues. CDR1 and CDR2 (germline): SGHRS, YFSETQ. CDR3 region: CASSSGTGSYFNYGYTF. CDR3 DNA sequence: TGCGCCAGCAGCTCCGGGACAGGGTCATACTTTAACTATGGCTACACCTTC.

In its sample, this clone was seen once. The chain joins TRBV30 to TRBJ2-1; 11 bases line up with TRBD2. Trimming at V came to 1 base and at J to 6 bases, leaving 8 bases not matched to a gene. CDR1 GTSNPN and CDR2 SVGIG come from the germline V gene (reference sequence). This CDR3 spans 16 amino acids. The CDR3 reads CAWSGPLAGGPNEQFF. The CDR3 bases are TGTGCCTGGAGTGGACCGCTAGCGGGGGGCCCCAATGAGCAGTTCTTC.

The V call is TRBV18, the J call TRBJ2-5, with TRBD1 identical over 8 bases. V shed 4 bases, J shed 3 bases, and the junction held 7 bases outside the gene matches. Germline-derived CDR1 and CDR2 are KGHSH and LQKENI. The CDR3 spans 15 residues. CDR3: CASSRQGKREETQYF. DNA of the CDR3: TGTGCCAGCTCACGACAGGGGAAGAGGGAAGAGACCCAGTACTTC.

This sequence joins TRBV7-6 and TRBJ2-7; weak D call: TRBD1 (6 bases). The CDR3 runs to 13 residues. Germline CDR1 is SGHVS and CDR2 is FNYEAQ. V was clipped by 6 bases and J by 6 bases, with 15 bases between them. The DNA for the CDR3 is TGTGCCAGCAGTTCTAGTCAGGGGTTCGAGCAGTACTTC. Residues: CASSSSQGFEQYF.

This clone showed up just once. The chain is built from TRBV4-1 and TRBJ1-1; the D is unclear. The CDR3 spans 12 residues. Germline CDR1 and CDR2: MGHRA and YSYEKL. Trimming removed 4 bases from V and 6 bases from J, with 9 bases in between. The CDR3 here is CASSRGDAEAFF. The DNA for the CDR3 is TGCGCCAGCAGCCGAGGTGACGCTGAAGCTTTCTTT.

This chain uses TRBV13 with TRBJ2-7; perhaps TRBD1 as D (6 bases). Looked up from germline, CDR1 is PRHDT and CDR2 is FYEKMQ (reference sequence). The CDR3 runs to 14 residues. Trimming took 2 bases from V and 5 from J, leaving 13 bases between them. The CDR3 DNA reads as TGTGCCAGCAGCTTACAGGGGAAAAGGGACGAGCAGTACTTC. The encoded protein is CASSLQGKRDEQYF.

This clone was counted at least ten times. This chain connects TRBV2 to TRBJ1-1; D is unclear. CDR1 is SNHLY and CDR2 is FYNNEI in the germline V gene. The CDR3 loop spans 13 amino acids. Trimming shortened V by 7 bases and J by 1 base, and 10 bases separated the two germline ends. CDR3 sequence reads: CASTRSQNTEAFF. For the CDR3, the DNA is TGTGCCAGCACTAGGTCCCAGAACACTGAAGCTTTCTTT.

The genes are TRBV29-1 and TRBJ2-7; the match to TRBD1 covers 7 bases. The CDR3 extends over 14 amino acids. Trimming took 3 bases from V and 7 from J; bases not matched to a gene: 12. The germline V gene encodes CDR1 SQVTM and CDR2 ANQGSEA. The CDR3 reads CSVENGRGPREQYF. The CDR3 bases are TGCAGCGTTGAGAATGGTAGGGGGCCTAGGGAGCAGTACTTC.

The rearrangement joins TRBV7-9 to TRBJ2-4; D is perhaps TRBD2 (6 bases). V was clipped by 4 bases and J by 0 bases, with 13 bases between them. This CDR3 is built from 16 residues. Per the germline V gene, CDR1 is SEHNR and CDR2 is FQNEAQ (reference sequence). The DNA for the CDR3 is TGTGCCAGCAGCTCAGGGCGGGATGTAGCCAAAAACATTCAGTACTTC. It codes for CASSSGRDVAKNIQYF. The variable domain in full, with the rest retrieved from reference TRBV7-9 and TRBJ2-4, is DTGVSQNPRHKITKRGQNVTFRCDPISEHNRLYWYRQTLGQGPEFLTYFQNEAQLEKSRLLSDRFSAERPKGSFSTLEIQRTEQGDSAMYLCASSSGRDVAKNIQYFGAGTRLSVL.

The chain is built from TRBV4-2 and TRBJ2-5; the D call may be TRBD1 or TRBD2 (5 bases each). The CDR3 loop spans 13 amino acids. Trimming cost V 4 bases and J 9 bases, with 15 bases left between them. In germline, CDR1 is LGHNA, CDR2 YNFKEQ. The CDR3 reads CASSPGPVGSQYF. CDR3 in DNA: TGTGCCAGCAGCCCGGGACCGGTGGGGTCCCAGTACTTC.

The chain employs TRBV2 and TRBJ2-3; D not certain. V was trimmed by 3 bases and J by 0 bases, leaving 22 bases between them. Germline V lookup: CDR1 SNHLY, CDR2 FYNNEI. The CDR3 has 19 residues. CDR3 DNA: TGTGCCAGCAGTGAGACGATCTTTCCTGAAATCTTGAGCACAGATACGCAGTATTTT. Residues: CASSETIFPEILSTDTQYF.

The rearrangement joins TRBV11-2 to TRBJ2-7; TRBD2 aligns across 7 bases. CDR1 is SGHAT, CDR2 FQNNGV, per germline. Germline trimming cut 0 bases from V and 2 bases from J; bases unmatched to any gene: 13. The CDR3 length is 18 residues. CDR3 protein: CASSLDRPGTTATYEQYF. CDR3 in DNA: TGTGCCAGCAGCTTAGATAGACCCGGGACTACCGCAACCTACGAGCAGTACTTC.